The entry below gives a single T cell receptor beta chain sequence along with its context. This sample was included in a study of sequential checkpoint blockade in melanoma. Study-wide background: Patients were randomized 1:1 to nivolumab-then-ipilimumab or ipilimumab-then-nivolumab first-line. Each arm's sequence ended with maintenance nivolumab.

V was cut by 2 bases and J by 0 bases, with 4 bases left in between. The V gene's germline CDR1 is GTSNPN and CDR2 SVGIG (reference sequence). The CDR3 totals 13 residues. Treatment in this sample: randomized to nivolumab then ipilimumab (arm A) or the reverse (arm B). No patient had prior DNA-damaging chemotherapy. Sorted cells were live CD3+CD8+, lacking CD19 and CD56, from PBMCs. Sequenced by immunoSEQ multiplex PCR; TCRdb stores in-frame clones only, minus some. This sample has 13,000 or so clones, with about 55% found just once. This material consisted of CD8+ T cells sorted from blood (inferred from file names), taken from a patient given nivolumab and ipilimumab in sequence. This TCR was recovered from a human donor with melanoma. The gene calls are TRBV30 and TRBJ2-2; D is unclear. The CDR3 loop is CAWSLSNTGELFF. In DNA form, the CDR3 reads TGTGCCTGGAGTCTGTCGAACACCGGGGAGCTGTTTTTT.